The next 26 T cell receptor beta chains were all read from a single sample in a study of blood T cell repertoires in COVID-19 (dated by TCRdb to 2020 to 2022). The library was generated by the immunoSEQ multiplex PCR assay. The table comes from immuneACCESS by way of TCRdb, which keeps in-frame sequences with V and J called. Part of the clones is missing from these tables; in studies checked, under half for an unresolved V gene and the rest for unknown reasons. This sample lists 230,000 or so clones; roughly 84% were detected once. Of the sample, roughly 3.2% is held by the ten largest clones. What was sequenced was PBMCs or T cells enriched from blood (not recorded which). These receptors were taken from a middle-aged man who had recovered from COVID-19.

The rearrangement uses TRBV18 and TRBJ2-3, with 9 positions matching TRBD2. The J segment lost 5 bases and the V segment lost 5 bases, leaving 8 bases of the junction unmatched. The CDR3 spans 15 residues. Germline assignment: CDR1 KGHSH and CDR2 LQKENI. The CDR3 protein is CASSTPSGAIDTQYF. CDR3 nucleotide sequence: TGTGCCAGCTCAACCCCTAGCGGGGCGATAGATACGCAGTATTTT.

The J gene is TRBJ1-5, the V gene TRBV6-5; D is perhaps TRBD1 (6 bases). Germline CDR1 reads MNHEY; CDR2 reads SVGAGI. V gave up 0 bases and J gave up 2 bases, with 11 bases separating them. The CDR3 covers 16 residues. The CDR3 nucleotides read TGTGCCAGCAGTTACTCCGCCCCAGGGGGCAATCAGCCCCAGCATTTT. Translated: CASSYSAPGGNQPQHF.

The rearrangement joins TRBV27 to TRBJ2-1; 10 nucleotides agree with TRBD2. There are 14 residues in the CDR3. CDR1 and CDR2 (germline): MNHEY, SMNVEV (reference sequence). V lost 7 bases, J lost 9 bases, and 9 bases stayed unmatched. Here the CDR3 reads CASKRLAGASEQFF. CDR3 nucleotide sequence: TGTGCCAGCAAACGACTAGCGGGCGCCTCTGAGCAGTTCTTC.

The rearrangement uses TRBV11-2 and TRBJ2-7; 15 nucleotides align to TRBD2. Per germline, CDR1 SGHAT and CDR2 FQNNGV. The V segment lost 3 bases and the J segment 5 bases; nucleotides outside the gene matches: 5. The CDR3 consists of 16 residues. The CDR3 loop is CASSFRTSGRAHEQYF. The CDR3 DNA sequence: TGTGCCAGCAGCTTTAGGACTAGCGGGAGGGCCCACGAGCAGTACTTC.

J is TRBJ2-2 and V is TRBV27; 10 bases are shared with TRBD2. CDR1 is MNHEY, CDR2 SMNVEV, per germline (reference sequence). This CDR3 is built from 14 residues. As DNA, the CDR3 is TGTGTCGCGGCTAGCGGGGGGAACACCGGGGAGCTGTTTTTT. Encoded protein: CVAASGGNTGELFF.

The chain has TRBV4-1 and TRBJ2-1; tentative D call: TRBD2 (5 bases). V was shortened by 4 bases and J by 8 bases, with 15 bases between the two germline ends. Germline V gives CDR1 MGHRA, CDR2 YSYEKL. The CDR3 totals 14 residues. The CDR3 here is CASSRGGLDDEQFF. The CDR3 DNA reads TGCGCCAGCAGCCGCGGAGGATTAGACGATGAGCAGTTCTTC.

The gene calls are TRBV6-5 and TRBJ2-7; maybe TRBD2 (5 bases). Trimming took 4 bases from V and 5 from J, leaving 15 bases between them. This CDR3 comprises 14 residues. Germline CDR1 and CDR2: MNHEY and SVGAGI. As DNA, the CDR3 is TGTGCCAGCAGTTCCGGCCCCGGAGGAGACGAGCAGTACTTC. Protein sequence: CASSSGPGGDEQYF.

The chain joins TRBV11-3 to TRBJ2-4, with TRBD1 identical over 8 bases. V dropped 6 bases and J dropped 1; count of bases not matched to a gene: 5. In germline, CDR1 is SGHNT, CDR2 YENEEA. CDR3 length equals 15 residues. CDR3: CASRRTGLAKNIQYF. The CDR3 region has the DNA TGTGCCAGCAGACGGACAGGGTTGGCCAAAAACATTCAGTACTTC. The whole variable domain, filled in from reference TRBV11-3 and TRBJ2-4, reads EAGVVQSPRYKIIEKKQPVAFWCNPISGHNTLYWYLQNLGQGPELLIRYENEEAVDDSQLPKDRFSAERLKGVDSTLKIQPAELGDSAVYLCASRRTGLAKNIQYFGAGTRLSVL.

CDR3 coding DNA: TGTGCCAGCAGCTTTCGGGAGACCCAGTACTTC. Protein: CASSFRETQYF. The chain links TRBV11-2 to TRBJ2-5, with unresolved D. With 3 bases removed from V and 5 bases from J, the gap between germline ends came to 4 bases. The CDR3 covers 11 residues. Per germline, CDR1 SGHAT and CDR2 FQNNGV.

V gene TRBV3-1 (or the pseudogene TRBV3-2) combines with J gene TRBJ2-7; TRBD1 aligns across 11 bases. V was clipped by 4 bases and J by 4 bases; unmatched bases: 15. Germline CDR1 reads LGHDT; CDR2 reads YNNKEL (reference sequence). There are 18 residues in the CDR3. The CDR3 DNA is TGTGCCAGCAGCCCACTGCTTTGGACAGGGGGCGATGGGTACGAGCAGTACTTC. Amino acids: CASSPLLWTGGDGYEQYF.

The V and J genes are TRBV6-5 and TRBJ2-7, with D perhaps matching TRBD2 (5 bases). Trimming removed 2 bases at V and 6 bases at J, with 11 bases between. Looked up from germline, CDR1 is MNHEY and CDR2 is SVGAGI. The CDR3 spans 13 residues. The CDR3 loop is CASSYVDLGEQYF. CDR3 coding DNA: TGTGCCAGCAGTTACGTGGACTTGGGCGAGCAGTACTTC.

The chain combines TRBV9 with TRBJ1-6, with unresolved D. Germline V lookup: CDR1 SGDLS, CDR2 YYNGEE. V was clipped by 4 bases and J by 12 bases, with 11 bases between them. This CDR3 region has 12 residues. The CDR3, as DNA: TGTGCCAGCAGCCTAGGCTCGGGACCCCTCCACTTT. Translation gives CASSLGSGPLHF. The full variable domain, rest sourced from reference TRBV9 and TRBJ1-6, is DSGVTQTPKHLITATGQRVTLRCSPRSGDLSVYWYQQSLDQGLQFLIQYYNGEERAKGNILERFSAQQFPDLHSELNLSSLELGDSALYFCASSLGSGPLHFGNGTRLTVT.

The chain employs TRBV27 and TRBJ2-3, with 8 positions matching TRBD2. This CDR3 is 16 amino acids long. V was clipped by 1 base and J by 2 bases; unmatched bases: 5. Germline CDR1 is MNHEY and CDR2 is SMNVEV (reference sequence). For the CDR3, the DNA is TGTGCCAGCAGTTTATTCTCGCGGGGGGTCACAGATACGCAGTATTTT. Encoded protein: CASSLFSRGVTDTQYF.

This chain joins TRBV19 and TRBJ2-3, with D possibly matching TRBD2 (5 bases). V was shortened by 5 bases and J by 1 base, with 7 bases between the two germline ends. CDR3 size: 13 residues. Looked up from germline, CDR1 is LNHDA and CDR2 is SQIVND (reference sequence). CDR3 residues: CASSSGGTDTQYF. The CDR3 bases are TGTGCCAGTAGTTCCGGGGGCACAGATACGCAGTATTTT.

CDR3 bases: TGTGCCAGCAGCGGGAGCGGGACCTCCTACAATGAGCAGTTCTTC. Translation gives CASSGSGTSYNEQFF. The rearrangement uses TRBV7-3 and TRBJ2-1; 7 positions match TRBD2. Germline V CDR1 and CDR2: SGHTA, FQGTGA. The CDR3 loop spans 15 amino acids. Trimming at V came to 5 bases and at J to 0 bases, leaving 4 bases not matched to a gene.

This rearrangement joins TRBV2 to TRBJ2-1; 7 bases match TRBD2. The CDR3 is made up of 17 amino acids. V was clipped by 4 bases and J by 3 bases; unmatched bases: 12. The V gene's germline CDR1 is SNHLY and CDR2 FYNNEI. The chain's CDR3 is CASSAVEAGDHYNEQFF. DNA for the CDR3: TGTGCCAGCAGTGCGGTTGAGGCGGGGGACCACTACAATGAGCAGTTCTTC.

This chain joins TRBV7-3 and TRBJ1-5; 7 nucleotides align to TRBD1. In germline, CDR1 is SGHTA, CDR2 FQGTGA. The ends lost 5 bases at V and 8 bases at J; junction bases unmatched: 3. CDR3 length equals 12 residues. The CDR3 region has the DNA TGTGCCAGCAGCAGGGACAGTGAGCCCCAGCATTTT. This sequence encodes CASSRDSEPQHF.

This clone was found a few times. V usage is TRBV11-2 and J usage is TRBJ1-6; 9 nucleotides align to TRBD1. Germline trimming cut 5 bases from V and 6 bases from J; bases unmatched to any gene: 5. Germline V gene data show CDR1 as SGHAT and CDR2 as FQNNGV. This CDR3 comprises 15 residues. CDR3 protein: CASSTRDRANSPLHF. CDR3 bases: TGTGCCAGCAGCACCCGGGACAGGGCTAATTCACCCCTCCACTTT.

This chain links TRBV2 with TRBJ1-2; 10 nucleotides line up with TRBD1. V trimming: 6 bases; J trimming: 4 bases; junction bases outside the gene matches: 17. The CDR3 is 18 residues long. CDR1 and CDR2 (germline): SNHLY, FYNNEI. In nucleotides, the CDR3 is TGTGCCAGCAGCCCAAAGGACAGGGGGGGCCTGAGAGGCTATGGCTACACCTTC. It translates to CASSPKDRGGLRGYGYTF.

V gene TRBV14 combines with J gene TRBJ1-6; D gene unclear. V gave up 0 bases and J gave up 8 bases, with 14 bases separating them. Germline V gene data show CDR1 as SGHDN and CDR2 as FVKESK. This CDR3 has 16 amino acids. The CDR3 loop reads CASSQDFGVRDSPLHF. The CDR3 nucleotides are TGTGCCAGCAGCCAAGATTTCGGGGTACGGGATTCACCCCTCCACTTT. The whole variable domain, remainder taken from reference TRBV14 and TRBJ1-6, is EAGVTQFPSHSVIEKGQTVTLRCDPISGHDNLYWYRRVMGKEIKFLLHFVKESKQDESGMPNNRFLAERTGGTYSTLKVQPAELEDSGVYFCASSQDFGVRDSPLHFGNGTRLTVT.

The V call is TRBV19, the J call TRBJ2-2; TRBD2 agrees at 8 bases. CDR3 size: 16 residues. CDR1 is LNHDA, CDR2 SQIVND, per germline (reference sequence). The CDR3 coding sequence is TGTCCCCGCCGGGGGGGGCCGGGGGGGCCCCCCGGGGAGCTGTTTTTT. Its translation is CPRRGGPGGPPGELFF.

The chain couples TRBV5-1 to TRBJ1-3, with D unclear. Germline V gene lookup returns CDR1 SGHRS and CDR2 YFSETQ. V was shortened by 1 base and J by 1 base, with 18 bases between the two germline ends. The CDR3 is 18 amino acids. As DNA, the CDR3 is TGCGCCAGCAGCTTGCCGAACTCTGAGGTATATTCTGGAAACACCATATATTTT. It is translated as CASSLPNSEVYSGNTIYF.

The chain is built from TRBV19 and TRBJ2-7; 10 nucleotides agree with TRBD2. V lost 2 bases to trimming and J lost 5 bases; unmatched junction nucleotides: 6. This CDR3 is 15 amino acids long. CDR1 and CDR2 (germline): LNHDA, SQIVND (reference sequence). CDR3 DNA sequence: TGTGCCAGTAGTATATCTAGCGGGAGTGACGACGAGCAGTACTTC. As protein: CASSISSGSDDEQYF.

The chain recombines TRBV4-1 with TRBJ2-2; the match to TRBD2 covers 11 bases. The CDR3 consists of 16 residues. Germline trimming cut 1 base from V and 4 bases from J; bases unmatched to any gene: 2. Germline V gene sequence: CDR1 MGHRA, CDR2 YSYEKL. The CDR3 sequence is CASSQVLAGGTGELFF. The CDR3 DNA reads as TGCGCCAGCAGCCAAGTGCTAGCGGGAGGCACCGGGGAGCTGTTTTTT.

The CDR3 is CAWSVARSNQPQHF. CDR3 in DNA: TGTGCCTGGTCCGTCGCCCGGAGCAATCAGCCCCAGCATTTT. The chain has TRBV30 and TRBJ1-5; D gene ambiguous. V was clipped by 5 bases and J by 1 base, with 12 bases between them. The germline V gene has CDR1 GTSNPN and CDR2 SVGIG (reference sequence). The CDR3 is 14 residues long.

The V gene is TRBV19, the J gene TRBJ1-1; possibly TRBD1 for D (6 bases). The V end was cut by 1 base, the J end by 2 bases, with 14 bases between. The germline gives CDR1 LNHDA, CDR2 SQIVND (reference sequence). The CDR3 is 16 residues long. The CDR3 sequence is CASSIAGTRTNTEAFF. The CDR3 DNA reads TGTGCCAGTAGTATAGCCGGGACACGCACAAACACTGAAGCTTTCTTT.